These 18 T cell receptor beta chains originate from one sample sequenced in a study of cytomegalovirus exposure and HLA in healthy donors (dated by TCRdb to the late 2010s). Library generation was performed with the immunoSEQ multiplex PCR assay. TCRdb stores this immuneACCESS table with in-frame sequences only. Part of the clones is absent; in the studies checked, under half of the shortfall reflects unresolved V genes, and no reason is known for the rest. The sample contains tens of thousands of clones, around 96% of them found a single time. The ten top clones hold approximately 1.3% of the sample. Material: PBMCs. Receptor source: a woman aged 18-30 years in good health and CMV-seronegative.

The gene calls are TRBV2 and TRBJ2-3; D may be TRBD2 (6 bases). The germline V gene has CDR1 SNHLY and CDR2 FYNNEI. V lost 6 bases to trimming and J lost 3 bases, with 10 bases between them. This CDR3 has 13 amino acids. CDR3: CASRLAGTDTQYF. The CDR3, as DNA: TGTGCCAGCAGACTCGCGGGAACAGATACGCAGTATTTT.

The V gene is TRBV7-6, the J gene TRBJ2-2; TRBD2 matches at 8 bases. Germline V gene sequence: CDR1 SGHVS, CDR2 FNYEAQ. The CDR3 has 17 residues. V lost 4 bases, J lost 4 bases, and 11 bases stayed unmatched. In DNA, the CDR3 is TGTGCCAGCAGCTCCGGACTAGCCTCGTTGGGCACCGGGGAGCTGTTTTTT. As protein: CASSSGLASLGTGELFF.

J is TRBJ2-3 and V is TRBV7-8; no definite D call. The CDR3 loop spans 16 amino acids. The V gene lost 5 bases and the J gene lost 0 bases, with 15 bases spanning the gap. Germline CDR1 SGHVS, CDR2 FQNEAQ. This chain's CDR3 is CASSPLGGASTDTQYF. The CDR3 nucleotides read TGTGCCAGCAGCCCCCTTGGTGGAGCTAGCACAGATACGCAGTATTTT.

DNA for the CDR3: TGCAGCGTTGAAGATCACCCCGACAGGGCGGGGAACACTGAAGCTTTCTTT. Its translation is CSVEDHPDRAGNTEAFF. V usage is TRBV29-1 and J usage is TRBJ1-1; 7 bases fit TRBD1. Unmatched junction bases numbered 11, after V lost 0 bases and J lost 1 base. The germline gives CDR1 SQVTM, CDR2 ANQGSEA. This CDR3 contains 17 residues.

The CDR3 here is CASSFEAQLFYEQYF. Written as DNA, the CDR3 is TGCGCCAGCAGCTTTGAGGCACAATTATTCTACGAGCAGTACTTC. The genes are TRBV5-1 and TRBJ2-7; the D is unclear. Germline CDR1 and CDR2: SGHRS and YFSETQ. The V gene lost 2 bases and the J gene lost 3 bases, with 15 bases spanning the gap. The CDR3 covers 15 residues.

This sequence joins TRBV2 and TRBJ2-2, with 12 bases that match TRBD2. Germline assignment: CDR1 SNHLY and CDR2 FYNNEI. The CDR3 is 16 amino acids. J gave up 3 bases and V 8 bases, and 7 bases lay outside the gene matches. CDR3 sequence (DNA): TGTGCCAGCGGCGGACTAGCGGGATCGTACACCGGGGAGCTGTTTTTT. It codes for CASGGLAGSYTGELFF.

The DNA for the CDR3 is TGTGCCAGCAGCTCCCTTAGCGGGAAGGCCTACGAGCAGTACTTC. This codes for CASSSLSGKAYEQYF. The chain employs TRBV11-3 and TRBJ2-7, with 8 bases lining up with TRBD2. The CDR3 runs 15 residues. V gave up 4 bases and J gave up 2 bases; unmatched junction bases: 7. Germline CDR1 and CDR2: SGHNT and YENEEA.

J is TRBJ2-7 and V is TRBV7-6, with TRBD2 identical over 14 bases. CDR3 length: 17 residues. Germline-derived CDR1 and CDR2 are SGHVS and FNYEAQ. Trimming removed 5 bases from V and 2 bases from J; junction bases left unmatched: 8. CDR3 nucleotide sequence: TGTGCCAGCAGCCAGGGACTAGCGGGAGTGGGGGCCTACGAGCAGTACTTC. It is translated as CASSQGLAGVGAYEQYF.

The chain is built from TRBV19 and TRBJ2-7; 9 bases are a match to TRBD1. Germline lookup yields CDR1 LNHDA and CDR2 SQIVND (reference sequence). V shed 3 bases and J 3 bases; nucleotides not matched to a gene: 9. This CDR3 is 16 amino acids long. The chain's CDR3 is CASSMTAGTGFYEQYF. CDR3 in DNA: TGTGCCAGTAGTATGACCGCCGGGACAGGGTTCTACGAGCAGTACTTC.

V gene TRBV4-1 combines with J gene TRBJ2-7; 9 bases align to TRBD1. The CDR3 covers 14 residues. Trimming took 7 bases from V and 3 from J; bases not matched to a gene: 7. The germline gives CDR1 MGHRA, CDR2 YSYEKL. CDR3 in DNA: TGCGCCAGCAACCCCGGGACAGGGCGCTACGAGCAGTACTTC. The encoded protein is CASNPGTGRYEQYF.

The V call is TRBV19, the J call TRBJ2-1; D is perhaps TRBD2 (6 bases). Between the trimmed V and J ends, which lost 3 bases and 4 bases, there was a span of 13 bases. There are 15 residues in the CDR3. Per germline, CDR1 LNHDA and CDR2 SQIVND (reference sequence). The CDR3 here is CASSIGSGPYNEQFF. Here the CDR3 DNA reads TGTGCCAGTAGTATCGGTAGCGGCCCTTACAATGAGCAGTTCTTC.

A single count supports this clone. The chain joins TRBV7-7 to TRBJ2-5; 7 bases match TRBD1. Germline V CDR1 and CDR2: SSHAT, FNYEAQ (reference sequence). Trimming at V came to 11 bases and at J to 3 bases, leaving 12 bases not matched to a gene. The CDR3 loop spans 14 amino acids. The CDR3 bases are TGTGCCTCGAAAACCCGGGACAGAAAAGAGACCCAGTACTTC. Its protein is CASKTRDRKETQYF.

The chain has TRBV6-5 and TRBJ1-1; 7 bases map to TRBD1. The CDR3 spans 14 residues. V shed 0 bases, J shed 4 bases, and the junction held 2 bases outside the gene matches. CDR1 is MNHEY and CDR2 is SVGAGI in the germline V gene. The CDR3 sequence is CASSYSAGGTEAFF. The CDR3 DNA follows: TGTGCCAGCAGTTACTCTGCAGGGGGCACTGAAGCTTTCTTT.

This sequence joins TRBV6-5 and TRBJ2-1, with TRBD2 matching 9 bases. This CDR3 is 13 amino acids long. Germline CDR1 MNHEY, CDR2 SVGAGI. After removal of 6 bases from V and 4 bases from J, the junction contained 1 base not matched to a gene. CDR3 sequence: CASRLAGYNEQFF. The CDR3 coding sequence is TGTGCCAGCAGACTAGCGGGTTACAATGAGCAGTTCTTC.

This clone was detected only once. CDR3 loop: CASSNRDRGLMNTEAFF. The CDR3 coding sequence is TGTGCCAGCAGCAACCGGGACAGGGGCCTTATGAACACTGAAGCTTTCTTT. The chain has TRBV5-6 and TRBJ1-1; TRBD1 matches at 10 bases. CDR1 and CDR2 (germline): SGHDT, YYEEEE. The CDR3 length is 17 residues. J gave up 0 bases and V 4 bases, and 9 bases lay outside the gene matches.

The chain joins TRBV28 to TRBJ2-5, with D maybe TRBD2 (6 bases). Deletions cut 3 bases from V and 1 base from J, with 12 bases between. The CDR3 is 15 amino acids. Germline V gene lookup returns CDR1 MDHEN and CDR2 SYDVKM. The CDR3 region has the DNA TGTGCCAGCAGTTTTGGGAGGCTCCTCCAAGAGACCCAGTACTTC. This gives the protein CASSFGRLLQETQYF. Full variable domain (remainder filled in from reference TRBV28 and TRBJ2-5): DVKVTQSSRYLVKRTGEKVFLECVQDMDHENMFWYRQDPGLGLRLIYFSYDVKMKEKGDIPEGYSVSREKKERFSLILESASTNQTSMYLCASSFGRLLQETQYFGPGTRLLVL.

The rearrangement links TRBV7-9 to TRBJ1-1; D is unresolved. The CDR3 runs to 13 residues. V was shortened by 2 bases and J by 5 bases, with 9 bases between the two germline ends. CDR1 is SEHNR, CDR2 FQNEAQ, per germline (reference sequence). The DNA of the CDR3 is TGTGCCAGCAGCTTAAATGGCCGAACTGAAGCTTTCTTT. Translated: CASSLNGRTEAFF. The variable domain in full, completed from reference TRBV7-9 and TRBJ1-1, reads DTGVSQNPRHKITKRGQNVTFRCDPISEHNRLYWYRQTLGQGPEFLTYFQNEAQLEKSRLLSDRFSAERPKGSFSTLEIQRTEQGDSAMYLCASSLNGRTEAFFGQGTRLTVV.

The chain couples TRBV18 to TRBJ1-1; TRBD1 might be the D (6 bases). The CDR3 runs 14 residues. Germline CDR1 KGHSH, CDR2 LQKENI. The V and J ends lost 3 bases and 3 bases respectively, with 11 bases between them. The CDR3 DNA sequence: TGTGCCAGCTCACCTCCCGGACAGCACACTGAAGCTTTCTTT. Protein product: CASSPPGQHTEAFF.